A single sample is the source of the 22 T cell receptor beta chains below, sequenced in a study of blood T cells in healthy people across ages. A second PCR of about 7 to 11 cycles used a sample-barcoded 5' primer and a J-beta primer mix. TCRdb re-derived calls from the 5' RACE reads in MiXCR, one entry per CDR3 protein. The profile shows some 1 million distinct CDR3 sequences, more than 35% of them singletons. The sequencing sample was made of blood. These receptors were taken from a woman aged 60-75 years in good health.

In this sample, this clonotype turned up many times. This rearrangement joins TRBV27 to TRBJ2-7; D gene uncertain. The V gene's germline CDR1 is MNHEY and CDR2 SMNVEV (reference sequence). This CDR3 is 12 amino acids long. V was pared by 3 bases and J by 3 bases, with 6 bases between. CDR3 sequence reads: CASSFVGYEQYF. DNA of the CDR3: TGTGCCAGCAGTTTTGTGGGCTACGAGCAGTACTTC.

The chain uses TRBV6-5 and TRBJ1-1; D gene ambiguous. The CDR3 sequence is 17 residues long. The germline CDR1 and CDR2 sequences are MNHEY and SVGAGI. V was trimmed by 0 bases and J by 4 bases, leaving 18 bases between them. Here the CDR3 reads CASSYSRTTVMRTEAFF. The CDR3 DNA reads TGTGCCAGCAGTTACTCTCGGACCACCGTTATGCGCACTGAAGCTTTCTTT.

A note on this clonotype: This may be a read error: a much more frequent sequence differs by one nucleotide. The gene calls are TRBV20-1 and TRBJ1-2, with D tentatively TRBD1 (5 bases). There are 13 residues in the CDR3. Trimming took 4 bases from V and 2 from J, leaving 11 bases between them. In germline, CDR1 is DFQATT, CDR2 SNEGSKA (reference sequence). CDR3 protein: CSAITQGNYGYTF. CDR3 sequence (DNA): TGCAGTGCTATTACTCAGGGAAACTATGGCTACACCTTC.

The chain carries TRBV2 and TRBJ2-3; no clear D gene. In germline, CDR1 is SNHLY, CDR2 FYNNEI. V was clipped by 4 bases and J by 0 bases, with 11 bases between them. The CDR3 is 15 residues long. CDR3 sequence reads: CASSGGARSTDTQYF. The CDR3 nucleotides are TGTGCCAGCAGTGGTGGAGCCCGGAGCACAGATACGCAGTATTTT.

This clonotype appeared once. The rearrangement uses TRBV7-2 and TRBJ2-4; D is tentatively TRBD1 or TRBD2 (7 bases each). The CDR3 has 19 amino acids. Trimming pared 3 bases from V and 0 bases from J, leaving 21 bases between. Germline assignment: CDR1 SGHTA and CDR2 FQGNSA. CDR3 sequence: CASSLQGVAGVRAKNIQYF. The CDR3 DNA sequence: TGTGCCAGCAGCTTGCAGGGGGTCGCGGGGGTTAGAGCCAAAAACATTCAGTACTTC.

Worth noting for this clonotype: An end of the junction does not agree with germline; a read error may underlie this. The gene calls are TRBV9 and TRBJ2-1; D uncertain. The CDR3 covers 14 residues. Germline V CDR1 and CDR2: SGDLS, YYNGEE. Written as DNA, the CDR3 is TGTGTCAGCAGCGTCGGAGCGAGGTACAATGAGCAGTTCTTC. Translated, it gives CVSSVGARYNEQFF. Full variable domain (outside the CDR3, taken from reference TRBV9 and TRBJ2-1): DSGVTQTPKHLITATGQRVTLRCSPRSGDLSVYWYQQSLDQGLQFLIQYYNGEERAKGNILERFSAQQFPDLHSELNLSSLELGDSALYFCVSSVGARYNEQFFGPGTRLTVL.

This clonotype appeared a few times. V gene TRBV9 combines with J gene TRBJ2-5; 7 bases line up with TRBD2. Germline lookup yields CDR1 SGDLS and CDR2 YYNGEE. With V trimmed by 4 bases and J by 1 base, 4 bases remained unmatched. The CDR3 runs 14 residues. The CDR3 DNA follows: TGTGCCAGCAGCTCGGGGGGACTCCAAGAGACCCAGTACTTC. This translates into CASSSGGLQETQYF.

The table lists this clonotype with a few counts. J is TRBJ2-7 and V is TRBV5-1, with D hard to call. CDR3 size: 14 residues. CDR1 and CDR2 from the germline V gene are SGHRS and YFSETQ. V lost 0 bases, J lost 2 bases, and 9 bases lay in between. CDR3 bases: TGCGCCAGCAGCTTGGAGGCAGTACCCTACGAGCAGTACTTC. It is translated as CASSLEAVPYEQYF.

This clonotype has only a few counts. The chain combines TRBV11-2 with TRBJ1-2; the match to TRBD1 covers 10 bases. CDR1 is SGHAT, CDR2 FQNNGV, per germline. The CDR3 totals 16 residues. V dropped 5 bases and J dropped 4; count of bases not matched to a gene: 10. The CDR3 here is CASSTTRTGGIYGYTF. The CDR3 DNA is TGTGCCAGCAGCACAACCAGGACAGGGGGGATCTATGGCTACACCTTC.

This clonotype was counted only a few times. The chain recombines TRBV28 with TRBJ2-6; 8 positions match TRBD1. Losses at the gene ends were 4 bases for V and 2 bases for J; bases not matched to a gene: 7. The CDR3 is made up of 17 amino acids. Germline V gives CDR1 MDHEN, CDR2 SYDVKM. CDR3 region: CASSSPDRVTGANVLTF. CDR3 nucleotide sequence: TGTGCCAGCAGTTCCCCGGACAGGGTGACTGGGGCCAACGTCCTGACTTTC.

V gene TRBV11-2 combines with J gene TRBJ2-1; 7 nucleotides align to TRBD2. This CDR3 has 15 amino acids. Per the germline V gene, CDR1 is SGHAT and CDR2 is FQNNGV. J lost 0 bases, V lost 5 bases, and 4 bases had no gene match. CDR3 nucleotide sequence: TGTGCCAGCAGCATTGGCGGGAGCTCCTACAATGAGCAGTTCTTC. This gives the protein CASSIGGSSYNEQFF. The full variable domain, with the rest looked up from reference TRBV11-2 and TRBJ2-1, is EAGVAQSPRYKIIEKRQSVAFWCNPISGHATLYWYQQILGQGPKLLIQFQNNGVVDDSQLPKDRFSAERLKGVDSTLKIQPAKLEDSAVYLCASSIGGSSYNEQFFGPGTRLTVL.

This clonotype was seen only a few times. The V gene is TRBV6-2 or TRBV6-3, the J gene TRBJ2-3; D ambiguous. Germline V gives CDR1 MNHEY, CDR2 SVGEGT. The CDR3 consists of 13 residues. Trimming cost V 0 bases and J 5 bases, with 6 bases left between them. As DNA, the CDR3 is TGTGCCAGCAGTTACTCGTGGGTAGATACGCAGTATTTT. Translation gives CASSYSWVDTQYF.

The chain employs TRBV28 and TRBJ1-4; 7 bases agree with TRBD1. Unmatched junction bases numbered 8, after V lost 5 bases and J lost 5 bases. This CDR3 has 15 amino acids. Germline assignment: CDR1 MDHEN and CDR2 SYDVKM. The CDR3 spells CASSLFGTENEKLFF. The CDR3 DNA reads TGTGCCAGCAGTCTATTCGGGACAGAAAATGAAAAACTGTTTTTT.

This clonotype was observed a single time. The CDR3 sequence: CASSEGAQTEAFF. The CDR3 coding sequence is TGCGCCAGCAGCGAGGGGGCGCAAACTGAAGCTTTCTTT. This chain joins TRBV5-1 and TRBJ1-1; 7 bases are shared with TRBD1. The CDR3 is 13 residues long. V lost 4 bases and J lost 5; bases outside the gene matches: 5. From germline, CDR1 is SGHRS and CDR2 YFSETQ. The full variable domain, in which reference TRBV5-1 and TRBJ1-1 provide the parts outside the CDR3, is KAGVTQTPRYLIKTRGQQVTLSCSPISGHRSVSWYQQTPGQGLQFLFEYFSETQRNKGNFPGRFSGRQFSNSRSEMNVSTLELGDSALYLCASSEGAQTEAFFGQGTRLTVV.

The chain recombines TRBV5-1 with TRBJ2-7; D call uncertain. The end of the DNA is better explained by TRBJ2-1, so the J call may be wrong. CDR3 length: 16 amino acids. The germline CDR1 and CDR2 sequences are SGHRS and YFSETQ. For the CDR3, the DNA is TGCGCCAGCAGCTTGGGCGCGGAGAGGTCCCACAATGAGCAGTTCTTC. Its protein product is CASSLGAERSHNEQFF.

V usage is TRBV7-9 and J usage is TRBJ1-1; D ambiguous. Germline CDR1 is SEHNR and CDR2 is FQNEAQ (reference sequence). V was cut by 6 bases and J by 4 bases, with 9 bases left in between. This CDR3 comprises 12 residues. This CDR3 reads CASSPYPTEAFF. The CDR3 DNA reads as TGTGCCAGCAGTCCATATCCCACTGAAGCTTTCTTT.

This clonotype was counted only a few times. The chain is built from TRBV15 and TRBJ2-1, with 8 bases that match TRBD1. Germline V gene sequence: CDR1 LNHNV, CDR2 YYDKDF (reference sequence). The CDR3 sequence is 18 residues long. V lost 3 bases to trimming and J lost 1 base; unmatched junction nucleotides: 11. CDR3 sequence (DNA): TGTGCCACCAGCAGGACCGGACAGGGAGTAGGGTCCTACAATGAGCAGTTCTTC. Protein: CATSRTGQGVGSYNEQFF.

This chain joins TRBV12-3 or TRBV12-4 and TRBJ2-7; D is perhaps TRBD1 (7 bases). This CDR3 has 15 amino acids. V lost 6 bases and J 5 bases, leaving 20 bases between the germline ends. In DNA, the CDR3 is TGTGCCAGCAGGGTAGGAAACGACAGGGAGGACGAGCAGTACTTC. Translating gives CASRVGNDREDEQYF.

Turning to this clonotype: An end of the junction differs from the germline gene, which may be a read error. V usage is TRBV2 and J usage is TRBJ2-5; 9 bases are shared with TRBD2. The CDR3 length is 14 residues. Germline V lookup: CDR1 SNHLY, CDR2 FYNNEI. The CDR3 loop reads CASSGASGNDEQYF. The CDR3 DNA sequence: TGTGCCAGCAGTGGGGCTAGCGGGAACGACGAGCAGTACTTT.

In DNA, the CDR3 is TGTGCCAGCAGTTACCGTGGGACAGGGGTAAATTCACCCCTCCACTTT. This translates into CASSYRGTGVNSPLHF. J is TRBJ1-6 and V is TRBV6-5; 10 bases line up with TRBD1. The ends lost 2 bases at V and 7 bases at J; junction bases unmatched: 5. Germline V gene lookup returns CDR1 MNHEY and CDR2 SVGAGI. This CDR3 has 16 residues.

The chain joins TRBV21-1 to TRBJ2-7; the table's D gene call, TRBD1, was not cross checked with the DNA. TRBV21-1 is a pseudogene locus. The CDR3 has 18 amino acids. CDR3: CASSNKDAGTGDSHEQYF. CDR3 nucleotide sequence: TGTGCCAGCAGCAACAAAGACGCCGGGACAGGGGACTCCCACGAGCAGTACTTC.

This clonotype came up a few times. This chain connects TRBV4-1 to TRBJ1-1; 7 nucleotides match TRBD1. The J segment lost 6 bases and the V segment lost 0 bases, leaving 7 bases of the junction unmatched. The germline CDR1 and CDR2 sequences are MGHRA and YSYEKL. The CDR3 has 15 amino acids. The CDR3 region is CASSQDGRGWAEAFF. CDR3 sequence (DNA): TGCGCCAGCAGCCAAGATGGCAGGGGGTGGGCTGAAGCTTTCTTT.